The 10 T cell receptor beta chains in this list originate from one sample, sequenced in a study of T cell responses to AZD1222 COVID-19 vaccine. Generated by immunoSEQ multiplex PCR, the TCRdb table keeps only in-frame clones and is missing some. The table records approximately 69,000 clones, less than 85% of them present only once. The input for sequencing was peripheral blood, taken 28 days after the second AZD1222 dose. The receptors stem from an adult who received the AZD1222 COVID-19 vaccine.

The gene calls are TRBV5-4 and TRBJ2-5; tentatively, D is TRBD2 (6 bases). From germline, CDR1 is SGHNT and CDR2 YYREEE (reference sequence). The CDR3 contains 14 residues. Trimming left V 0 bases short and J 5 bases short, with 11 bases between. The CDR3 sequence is CASSLETRVETQYF. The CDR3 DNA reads TGTGCCAGCAGCTTGGAGACTAGGGTGGAGACCCAGTACTTC.

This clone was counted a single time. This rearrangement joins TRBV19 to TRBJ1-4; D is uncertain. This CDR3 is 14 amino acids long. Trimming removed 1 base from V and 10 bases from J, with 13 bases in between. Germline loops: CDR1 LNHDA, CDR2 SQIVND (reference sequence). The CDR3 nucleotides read TGTGCCAGTAGTATAGCCCTAGAGTTTGGAAAACTGTTTTTT. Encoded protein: CASSIALEFGKLFF.

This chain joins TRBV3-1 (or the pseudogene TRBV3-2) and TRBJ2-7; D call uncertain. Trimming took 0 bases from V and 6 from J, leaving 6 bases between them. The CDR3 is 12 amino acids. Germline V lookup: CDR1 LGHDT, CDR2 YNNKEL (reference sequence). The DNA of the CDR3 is TGTGCCAGCAGCCAAGATTGGCGCGAGCAGTACTTC. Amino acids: CASSQDWREQYF.

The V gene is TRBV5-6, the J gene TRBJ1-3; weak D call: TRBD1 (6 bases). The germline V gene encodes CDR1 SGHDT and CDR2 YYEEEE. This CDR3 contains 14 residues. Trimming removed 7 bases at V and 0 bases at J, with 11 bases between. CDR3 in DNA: TGTGCCAGCGACGACAGGAGCTCTGGAAACACCATATATTTT. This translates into CASDDRSSGNTIYF. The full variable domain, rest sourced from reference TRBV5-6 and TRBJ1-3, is DAGVTQSPTHLIKTRGQQVTLRCSPKSGHDTVSWYQQALGQGPQFIFQYYEEEERQRGNFPDRFSGHQFPNYSSELNVNALLLGDSALYLCASDDRSSGNTIYFGEGSWLTVV.

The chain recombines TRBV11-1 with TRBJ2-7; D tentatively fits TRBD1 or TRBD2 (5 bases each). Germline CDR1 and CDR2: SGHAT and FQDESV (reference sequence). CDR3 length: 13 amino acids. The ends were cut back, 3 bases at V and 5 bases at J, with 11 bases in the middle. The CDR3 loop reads CASSFYGTHEQYF. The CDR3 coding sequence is TGTGCCAGCAGCTTTTATGGGACCCACGAGCAGTACTTC.

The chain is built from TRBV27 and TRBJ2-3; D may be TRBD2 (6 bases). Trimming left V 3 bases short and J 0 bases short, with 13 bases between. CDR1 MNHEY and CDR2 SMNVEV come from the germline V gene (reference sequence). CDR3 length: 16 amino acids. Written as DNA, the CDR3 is TGTGCCAGCAGTTTGGGTAGCGGTACTAGCACAGATACGCAGTATTTT. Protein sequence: CASSLGSGTSTDTQYF.

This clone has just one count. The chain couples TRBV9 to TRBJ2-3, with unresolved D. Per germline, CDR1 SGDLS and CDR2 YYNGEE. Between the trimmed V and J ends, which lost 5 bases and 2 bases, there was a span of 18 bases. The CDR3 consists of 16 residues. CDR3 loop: CASSEITPRNTDTQYF. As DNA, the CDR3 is TGTGCCAGCAGTGAGATCACCCCTAGGAACACAGATACGCAGTATTTT. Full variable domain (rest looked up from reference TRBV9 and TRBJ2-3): DSGVTQTPKHLITATGQRVTLRCSPRSGDLSVYWYQQSLDQGLQFLIQYYNGEERAKGNILERFSAQQFPDLHSELNLSSLELGDSALYFCASSEITPRNTDTQYFGPGTRLTVL.

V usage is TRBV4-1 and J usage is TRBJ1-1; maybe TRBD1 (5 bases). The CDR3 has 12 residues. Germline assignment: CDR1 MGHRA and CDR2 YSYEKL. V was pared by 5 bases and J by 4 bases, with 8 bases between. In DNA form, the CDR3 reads TGCGCCAGCAGCTGGGGGAGCACTGAAGCTTTCTTT. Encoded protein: CASSWGSTEAFF.

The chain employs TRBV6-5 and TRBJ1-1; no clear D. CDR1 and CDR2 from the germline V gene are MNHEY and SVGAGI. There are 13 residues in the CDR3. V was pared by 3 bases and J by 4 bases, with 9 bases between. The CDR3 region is CASSYNRATEAFF. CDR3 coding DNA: TGTGCCAGCAGTTATAACCGGGCCACTGAAGCTTTCTTT.

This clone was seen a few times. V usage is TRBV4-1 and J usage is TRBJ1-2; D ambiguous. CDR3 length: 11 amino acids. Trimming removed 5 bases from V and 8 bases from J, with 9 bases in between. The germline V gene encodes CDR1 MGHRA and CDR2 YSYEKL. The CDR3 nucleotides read TGCGCCAGCAGCGGAGCCGCCGGCTACACCTTC. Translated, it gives CASSGAAGYTF.